This T cell receptor beta chain came from a study of T cells in Graves' hyperthyroidism and ophthalmopathy. V was trimmed by 0 bases and J by 6 bases, leaving 11 bases between them. The CDR3 runs to 15 residues. Germline V lookup: CDR1 LGHNA, CDR2 YNFKEQ. This clonotype was observed a handful of times. Using RNA transcripts as the source, TCR beta CDR3 regions were amplified. HTBI primers drove first-round RT-PCR of the TCR CDR3. MiXCR, run by TCRdb on the multiplex PCR reads, gives a single entry per CDR3 protein. The profile shows hundreds of thousands of distinct CDR3 sequences, 15% to 20% of them singletons.

The TCR was taken from a middle-aged man with Graves' ophthalmopathy. The sequenced material came from blood. The rearrangement joins TRBV4-2 to TRBJ2-2; no reliable D call. The CDR3 sequence is CASSQEKVESGELFF. The CDR3 DNA follows: TGTGCCAGCAGCCAAGAAAAGGTGGAATCCGGGGAGCTGTTTTTT.